The 14 T cell receptor beta chains presented below share a single source sample, sequenced in a study of Graves' ophthalmopathy and Graves' hyperthyroidism. Amplified TCR beta CDR3 regions were obtained using RNA transcripts as template. HTBI primers served in a first-round RT-PCR, which a second-round multiplex PCR followed. TCRdb itself ran the multiplex PCR reads through MiXCR, one entry per CDR3 protein. The table lists approximately 500,000 distinct CDR3 sequences, approximately 15% of them singletons. The sequencing input was blood. The receptors derive from a woman aged 25 to 39 with Graves' ophthalmopathy.

This clonotype was recorded many times. The chain combines TRBV6-1 with TRBJ1-1; the D gene is possibly TRBD1 (6 bases). The CDR3 runs 13 residues. Germline V gene sequence: CDR1 MNHNS, CDR2 SASEGT. Trimming left V 6 bases short and J 4 bases short, with 12 bases between. This CDR3 reads CASRQGRGTEAFF. The DNA for the CDR3 is TGTGCCAGCAGACAGGGCCGGGGCACTGAAGCTTTCTTT.

This clonotype was recorded many times. This chain links TRBV19 with TRBJ2-7; D might be TRBD1 (6 bases). Per germline, CDR1 LNHDA and CDR2 SQIVND (reference sequence). V dropped 5 bases and J dropped 3 bases, with 14 bases sitting between them. The CDR3 contains 14 residues. The CDR3 DNA sequence: TGTGCCAGTAGTCCATTCACAGGGCACTACGAGCAGTACTTC. It is translated as CASSPFTGHYEQYF. Variable domain in full (rest from reference TRBV19 and TRBJ2-7): DGGITQSPKYLFRKEGQNVTLSCEQNLNHDAMYWYRQDPGQGLRLIYYSQIVNDFQKGDIAEGYSVSREKKESFPLTVTSAQKNPTAFYLCASSPFTGHYEQYFGPGTRLTVT.

This clonotype has only a few counts. This chain connects TRBV30 to TRBJ1-5; D possibly corresponds to TRBD1 (5 bases). This CDR3 is built from 15 residues. From germline, CDR1 is GTSNPN and CDR2 SVGIG (reference sequence). Trimming shortened V by 2 bases and J by 2 bases, and 13 bases separated the two germline ends. The CDR3 spells CAWSIPGGRNQPQHF. CDR3 nucleotide sequence: TGTGCCTGGAGTATTCCCGGGGGTCGCAATCAGCCCCAGCATTTT.

This clonotype appeared a few times. Sequence at one end of the junction differs from germline and may be a read error. J is TRBJ2-4 and V is TRBV19, with D perhaps TRBD1 or TRBD2 (7 bases each). The CDR3 totals 15 residues. CDR1 and CDR2 from the germline V gene are LNHDA and SQIVND (reference sequence). CDR3 amino acids: CASLKTGRGKNIKYF. The CDR3 region has the DNA TGTGCCAGTCTAAAGACAGGGAGGGGGAAAAACATTAAGTACTTC.

In this sample, this clonotype turned up many times. CDR3 loop: CASSLADSALAKNIQYF. The CDR3 DNA follows: TGTGCCAGCAGTTTAGCGGACAGTGCTTTAGCCAAAAACATTCAGTACTTC. The chain couples TRBV12-3 or TRBV12-4 to TRBJ2-4; the D gene is possibly TRBD1 (6 bases). V lost 0 bases and J lost 0, with 12 bases in between. The CDR3 sequence is 17 residues long.

This clonotype has at least ten counts. CDR3 sequence: CASSLIGTSGGEYEQYF. CDR3 DNA sequence: TGCGCCAGCAGCCTCATTGGGACTAGCGGGGGGGAATACGAGCAGTACTTC. V gene TRBV4-1 combines with J gene TRBJ2-7; 16 bases match TRBD2. In germline, CDR1 is MGHRA, CDR2 YSYEKL. The CDR3 length is 17 residues. V was clipped by 4 bases and J by 4 bases; unmatched bases: 7.

This clonotype was recorded many times. The chain uses TRBV20-1 and TRBJ1-2; 9 nucleotides agree with TRBD1. CDR3 length: 13 amino acids. The germline V gene has CDR1 DFQATT and CDR2 SNEGSKA (reference sequence). V lost 2 bases and J lost 4; bases outside the gene matches: 2. CDR3 in amino acids: CSARLDRGYGYTF. CDR3 sequence (DNA): TGCAGTGCTAGATTGGACAGGGGCTATGGCTACACCTTC.

This clonotype occurred a few times. This rearrangement joins TRBV29-1 to TRBJ2-7, with a weak D call TRBD2 (6 bases). Trimming pared 8 bases from V and 3 bases from J, leaving 26 bases between. CDR1 is SQVTM, CDR2 ANQGSEA, per germline. The CDR3 is 16 amino acids. The CDR3 sequence is CSPPPPSGRKHYEQYF. The CDR3 DNA follows: TGCAGCCCCCCCCCCCCTAGTGGGAGGAAACACTACGAGCAGTACTTC.

CDR3 coding DNA: TGTGCCAGCAGCCACGCCCAGGGGCGAGGAGGGAGCCAGTACTTC. Residues: CASSHAQGRGGSQYF. This chain joins TRBV3-1 and TRBJ2-5; the D call may be TRBD1 or TRBD2 (6 bases each). Per germline, CDR1 LGHDT and CDR2 YNNKEL (reference sequence). The CDR3 length is 15 residues. Between the trimmed V and J ends, which lost 3 bases and 10 bases, there was a span of 21 bases.

This clonotype was seen ten or more times. J is TRBJ1-1 and V is TRBV11-1; 9 bases agree with TRBD1. From germline, CDR1 is SGHAT and CDR2 FQDESV (reference sequence). The CDR3 is made up of 17 amino acids. J lost 4 bases, V lost 1 base, and 10 bases had no gene match. CDR3 sequence reads: CASSLDPGQGFSTEAFF. The CDR3 DNA reads TGTGCCAGCAGCTTAGATCCGGGACAGGGATTCAGCACTGAAGCTTTCTTT. The full variable domain, with the rest looked up from reference TRBV11-1 and TRBJ1-1, is EAEVAQSPRYKITEKSQAVAFWCDPISGHATLYWYRQILGQGPELLVQFQDESVVDDSQLPKDRFSAERLKGVDSTLKIQPAELGDSAMYLCASSLDPGQGFSTEAFFGQGTRLTVV.

This clonotype was picked up many times. The rearrangement uses TRBV6-1 and TRBJ2-6; no clear D. The V gene lost 9 bases and the J gene lost 1 base, with 13 bases spanning the gap. In germline, CDR1 is MNHNS, CDR2 SASEGT. The CDR3 length is 15 residues. In nucleotides, the CDR3 is TGTGCCAGTCAGAATGAAGGTTCTGGGGCCAACGTCCTGACTTTC. This translates into CASQNEGSGANVLTF.

This chain uses TRBV6-2 or TRBV6-3 with TRBJ2-3, with TRBD2 matching 14 bases. CDR1 is MNHEY and CDR2 is SVGEGT in the germline V gene. The CDR3 covers 18 residues. Trimming removed 6 bases from V and 6 bases from J; junction bases left unmatched: 14. CDR3 sequence reads: CASRLTGTSGRSPDTQYF. In DNA form, the CDR3 reads TGTGCCAGCAGGCTAACTGGGACTAGCGGGAGAAGTCCTGATACGCAGTATTTT.

This clonotype was counted at least ten times. The chain is built from TRBV19 and TRBJ2-7, with D possibly TRBD2 on 6 matching bases. Germline V lookup: CDR1 LNHDA, CDR2 SQIVND (reference sequence). V was pared by 7 bases and J by 3 bases, with 22 bases between. The CDR3 covers 16 residues. The CDR3, as DNA: TGTGCCAGTACTTCCGGGACGGCCTGGGGGGTCTACGAGCAGTACTTC. This gives the protein CASTSGTAWGVYEQYF.

At least ten counts were recorded for this clonotype. The rearrangement links TRBV19 to TRBJ2-7, with 8 bases fitting TRBD1. CDR1 is LNHDA, CDR2 SQIVND, per germline (reference sequence). CDR3 size: 18 residues. The V segment lost 6 bases and the J segment 6 bases; nucleotides outside the gene matches: 22. The CDR3 nucleotides read TGTGCCAGTAGGCCCCCCGGGACAGGCGCCGTTCCTCTGTCCGAGCAGTACTTC. Its protein is CASRPPGTGAVPLSEQYF.